The 29 T cell receptor beta chains listed next were all sequenced from one sample in a study of CXCR3-negative and CXCR3-positive naive CD8 T cells (dated by TCRdb to the late 2010s). General findings and caveats noted by the study authors: Compared with CXCR3-negative naive cells, CXCR3-positive naive cells had TRB CDR3s with higher hydrophobicity (lower Kidera factor 4), lower energy, and higher strength and volume indices.

The data were produced on a NextSeq 550. The Human TCR Profiling Kit (MiLaboratory) was used to prepare UMI-labeled 5' RACE TRB cDNA libraries. TCRdb reprocessed the reads and provides one entry for every CDR3 protein sequence; no DNA is given. For this sample, the table gives over 55,000 distinct CDR3 sequences. Jointly, the top ten make up 0.53% of the sample. The antigens of these receptors remain unknown. Sequenced sample: naive CXCR3+ CD8+ T cells from blood. Reading the label with the study, this specimen's cell subset or site is: CD45RO-CCR7+CD27+CD95- naive CD8+ T cells expressing CXCR3 (TNR3+). These receptors came from a human donor in good health. Some clones in this sample may be carry-over from other donors' samples.

This chain connects TRBV7-2 to TRBJ2-1; TCRdb reports TRBD1, a call that lacks DNA to check it against. The CDR3 length is 15 residues. Germline V gene sequence: CDR1 SGHTA, CDR2 FQGNSA. The CDR3 reads CASSLEGQTYNEQFF. Based on the CDR3 plus reference TRBV7-2 and TRBJ2-1, the full variable domain is GAGVSQSPSNKVTEKGKDVELRCDPISGHTALYWYRQSLGQGLEFLIYFQGNSAPDKSGLPSDRFSAERTGGSVSTLTIQRTQQEDSAVYLCASSLEGQTYNEQFFGPGTRLTVL.

The chain links TRBV6-5 to TRBJ2-7. Germline CDR1 MNHEY, CDR2 SVGAGI. This CDR3 comprises 14 residues. The CDR3 spells CASSFYTKDYEQYF.

V usage is TRBV4-3 and J usage is TRBJ2-7; the TCRdb call, TRBD1, lacks DNA for checking. Germline assignment: CDR1 LGHNA and CDR2 YSLEER. This CDR3 contains 16 residues. The CDR3 here is CASSQRGTGFGYEQYF.

The V and J genes are TRBV19 and TRBJ2-2; TCRdb lists TRBD1, though no DNA is available to test this call. The V gene's germline CDR1 is LNHDA and CDR2 SQIVND (reference sequence). The CDR3 runs 15 residues. CDR3 residues: CASSPWSLGTGELFF.

The rearrangement joins TRBV4-3 to TRBJ1-1. CDR3 length equals 16 residues. Per the germline V gene, CDR1 is LGHNA and CDR2 is YSLEER. CDR3: CASSEGVGAVLTEAFF.

V and J are TRBV27 and TRBJ1-2. The CDR3 totals 13 residues. CDR1 MNHEY and CDR2 SMNVEV come from the germline V gene (reference sequence). The CDR3 region is CASSPTVNYGYTF.

This chain uses TRBV7-9 with TRBJ2-5; TCRdb's D call of TRBD1 is untestable without DNA. Germline V gene sequence: CDR1 SEHNR, CDR2 FQNEAQ (reference sequence). This CDR3 is 12 amino acids long. The CDR3 protein is CASSPPEATQYF.

The V call is TRBV11-2, the J call TRBJ2-5; TCRdb calls TRBD1, which cannot be checked without DNA. CDR1 SGHAT and CDR2 FQNNGV come from the germline V gene. CDR3 length: 14 amino acids. CDR3 in amino acids: CASSLGDSWETQYF. The full variable domain, in which reference TRBV11-2 and TRBJ2-5 provide the parts outside the CDR3, is EAGVAQSPRYKIIEKRQSVAFWCNPISGHATLYWYQQILGQGPKLLIQFQNNGVVDDSQLPKDRFSAERLKGVDSTLKIQPAKLEDSAVYLCASSLGDSWETQYFGPGTRLLVL.

The chain uses TRBV14 and TRBJ2-1. This CDR3 is 12 amino acids long. The germline V gene has CDR1 SGHDN and CDR2 FVKESK. CDR3 in amino acids: CASSPIYNEQFF.

The chain couples TRBV7-9 to TRBJ2-7. Germline V lookup: CDR1 SEHNR, CDR2 FQNEAQ (reference sequence). CDR3 length: 12 residues. CDR3 region: CASGEPSYEQYF.

CDR3: CSARGRQESPYEQYF. The rearrangement links TRBV20-1 to TRBJ2-7; TCRdb's D call, TRBD2, is unchecked because there is no DNA. The CDR3 is 15 amino acids. Germline values: CDR1 DFQATT, CDR2 SNEGSKA (reference sequence).

The genes are TRBV20-1 and TRBJ2-7; TCRdb's D gene call, TRBD1, goes unchecked for lack of DNA. Germline V gene lookup returns CDR1 DFQATT and CDR2 SNEGSKA (reference sequence). The CDR3 has 14 residues. CDR3 sequence: CSARGTVGKEGQYF.

The CDR3: CASSLAAWEDTWEQYF. The J gene is TRBJ2-7, the V gene TRBV5-1. Looked up from germline, CDR1 is SGHRS and CDR2 is YFSETQ. The CDR3 runs to 16 residues.

The CDR3 reads CASSLLGRGSHEYF. V usage is TRBV27 and J usage is TRBJ2-5; absent DNA, TCRdb's TRBD1 call cannot be checked. The CDR3 is made up of 14 amino acids. Germline-derived CDR1 and CDR2 are MNHEY and SMNVEV (reference sequence).

CDR3 sequence reads: CASSEWGSTEAFF. The chain joins TRBV6-2 or TRBV6-3 to TRBJ1-1. The CDR3 is 13 residues long. Germline CDR1 reads MNHEY; CDR2 reads SVGEGT.

The chain recombines TRBV6-2 or TRBV6-3 with TRBJ2-2; as DNA is missing, the TRBD2 call by TCRdb cannot be tested. This CDR3 contains 12 residues. Germline V gives CDR1 MNHEY, CDR2 SVGEGT. This chain's CDR3 is CASIGSFGELFF.

The genes are TRBV7-3 and TRBJ2-1; lacking DNA, the TRBD2 call made by TCRdb goes unchecked. CDR3 length: 14 amino acids. Germline V CDR1 and CDR2: SGHTA, FQGTGA. The CDR3 sequence: CASSSERGANEQFF.

The chain carries TRBV7-2 and TRBJ2-5. The germline gives CDR1 SGHTA, CDR2 FQGNSA. CDR3 length: 15 residues. The CDR3 sequence is CASSVPRGYQETQYF.

This chain joins TRBV12-3 or TRBV12-4 and TRBJ1-1. The CDR3 is made up of 12 amino acids. This CDR3 is CASSLPDGEAFF.

V usage is TRBV11-2 and J usage is TRBJ2-3. The CDR3 is made up of 12 amino acids. Germline lookup yields CDR1 SGHAT and CDR2 FQNNGV. The CDR3 loop reads CASSPFFDTQYF. The whole variable domain, filled in from reference TRBV11-2 and TRBJ2-3, reads EAGVAQSPRYKIIEKRQSVAFWCNPISGHATLYWYQQILGQGPKLLIQFQNNGVVDDSQLPKDRFSAERLKGVDSTLKIQPAKLEDSAVYLCASSPFFDTQYFGPGTRLTVL.

V gene TRBV7-2 combines with J gene TRBJ2-1. CDR1 is SGHTA, CDR2 FQGNSA, per germline. The CDR3 loop spans 15 amino acids. The CDR3 loop reads CASSLPSALMDEQFF.

The rearrangement joins TRBV12-3 or TRBV12-4 to TRBJ2-3; checking the TCRdb D call of TRBD1 is not possible without DNA. This CDR3 has 17 residues. The CDR3 here is CASTDRGRRSSTDTQYF.

This rearrangement joins TRBV6-6 to TRBJ1-5. This CDR3 region has 13 residues. Germline V lookup: CDR1 MNHNY, CDR2 SVGAGI (reference sequence). The CDR3: CASRLSGNQPQHF.

This chain uses TRBV12-3 or TRBV12-4 with TRBJ2-7; TCRdb returns TRBD2, unconfirmable since there is no DNA. The CDR3 totals 17 residues. CDR3 protein: CASSRGTSGWSSYEQYF.

The chain couples TRBV6-4 to TRBJ1-1; TCRdb picks TRBD1, but there is no DNA to check that call. CDR1 and CDR2 from the germline V gene are MRHNA and SNTAGT. This CDR3 is built from 15 residues. The CDR3: CASSEVGGENTEAFF.

CDR3 sequence: CSVGSGINEQYF. The rearrangement uses TRBV29-1 and TRBJ2-7. This CDR3 has 12 amino acids. Germline assignment: CDR1 SQVTM and CDR2 ANQGSEA.

The chain carries TRBV7-6 and TRBJ2-5. CDR1 and CDR2 from the germline V gene are SGHVS and FNYEAQ. CDR3 size: 14 residues. This CDR3 reads CASSFNLNQETQYF.

The chain recombines TRBV7-7 with TRBJ2-2; the TRBD1 assignment by TCRdb is unverifiable without DNA. The CDR3 loop spans 16 amino acids. Germline lookup yields CDR1 SSHAT and CDR2 FNYEAQ (reference sequence). CDR3 sequence: CASSSRLWGSTGELFF.

The gene calls are TRBV12-1 and TRBJ2-7; TCRdb's assignment of TRBD2 cannot be checked, as there is no DNA. TRBV12-1 is a known pseudogene. The length of the CDR3 is 16 residues. Here the CDR3 reads CASSGPLAGEDYEQYF.